The 29 T cell receptor beta chains reported below all come from one sample, sequenced in a study of cytomegalovirus exposure and HLA in healthy donors. Primers for the PCR totalled 60 Vbeta and 13 Jbeta. The assay was immunoSEQ multiplex PCR, and TCRdb's table has in-frame clones only and misses some. This repertoire includes roughly 120,000 clones. Material: PBMCs. These receptors came from a middle-aged man in good health and CMV-seronegative.

This chain uses TRBV7-8 with TRBJ2-5; tentative D call: TRBD2 (7 bases). Germline V gene sequence: CDR1 SGHVS, CDR2 FQNEAQ. The length of the CDR3 is 19 residues. Trimming took off 2 bases at V and 6 bases at J, with 28 bases between the two ends. The CDR3 loop reads CASSLKGGQGLIHLKTQYF. The DNA for the CDR3 is TGTGCCAGCAGCTTAAAGGGGGGGCAGGGACTAATCCACCTGAAGACCCAGTACTTC.

The rearrangement links TRBV25-1 to TRBJ2-2; TRBD2 agrees at 7 bases. Trimming cost V 11 bases and J 0 bases; bases outside gene matches: 18. The CDR3 loop spans 18 amino acids. Looked up from germline, CDR1 is MGHDK and CDR2 is SYGVNS. CDR3 DNA: TGTGCCGTGGGGGGGGGAGGGGCAGCGGAACCGAACACCGGGGAGCTGTTTTTT. Residues: CAVGGGGAAEPNTGELFF.

The chain employs TRBV13 and TRBJ1-4, with 8 positions matching TRBD1. There are 15 residues in the CDR3. CDR1 is PRHDT and CDR2 is FYEKMQ in the germline V gene (reference sequence). Trimming took 3 bases from V and 2 from J; bases not matched to a gene: 2. This CDR3 reads CASSLTGVTNEKLFF. CDR3 nucleotide sequence: TGTGCCAGCAGCTTGACAGGGGTCACTAATGAAAAACTGTTTTTT.

The V gene is TRBV19, the J gene TRBJ2-7; 8 positions agree with TRBD2. V trimming: 2 bases; J trimming: 2 bases; junction bases outside the gene matches: 5. Germline CDR1 reads LNHDA; CDR2 reads SQIVND (reference sequence). CDR3 length: 15 residues. In DNA form, the CDR3 reads TGTGCCAGTAGTATAACGCGGGAGGCCGCCTACGAGCAGTACTTC. The encoded protein is CASSITREAAYEQYF.

V and J are TRBV29-1 and TRBJ2-1; 8 bases match TRBD2. The trim removed 3 bases at V and 6 bases at J, leaving 4 bases unmatched. This CDR3 is built from 13 residues. CDR1 is SQVTM and CDR2 is ANQGSEA in the germline V gene. In DNA form, the CDR3 reads TGCAGCGTTGAGACGGGGGGGAGCAATGAGCAGTTCTTC. This gives the protein CSVETGGSNEQFF.

The chain is built from TRBV6-5 and TRBJ2-5; the D gene is possibly TRBD1 (6 bases). V was trimmed by 7 bases and J by 2 bases, leaving 14 bases between them. The germline V gene encodes CDR1 MNHEY and CDR2 SVGAGI. The CDR3 contains 14 residues. As DNA, the CDR3 is TGTGCCAGCATTCCATTACAGGGACAAGAGACCCAGTACTTC. It specifies CASIPLQGQETQYF.

The V and J genes are TRBV28 and TRBJ1-2; D is undetermined. V was pared by 2 bases and J by 5 bases, with 6 bases between. Germline V gives CDR1 MDHEN, CDR2 SYDVKM. The CDR3 sequence is 12 residues long. CDR3 loop: CASSLPLYGYTF. The CDR3 DNA follows: TGTGCCAGCAGTTTACCGTTGTATGGCTACACCTTC.

CDR3 residues: CASSVPSAEETQYF. In DNA, the CDR3 is TGTGCCAGCAGCGTGCCTTCCGCGGAAGAGACCCAGTACTTC. V gene TRBV5-6 combines with J gene TRBJ2-5; D unresolved. Trimming removed 4 bases from V and 3 bases from J, with 13 bases in between. Germline V gene sequence: CDR1 SGHDT, CDR2 YYEEEE. CDR3 size: 14 residues.

The chain employs TRBV11-3 and TRBJ2-5, with D unclear. CDR3 length: 13 residues. The V and J ends lost 5 bases and 5 bases respectively, with 12 bases between them. Germline V gene sequence: CDR1 SGHNT, CDR2 YENEEA. Written as DNA, the CDR3 is TGTGCCAGCAGCCAACCCCCCAGGGAGACCCAGTACTTC. Protein product: CASSQPPRETQYF. The whole variable domain, filled in from reference TRBV11-3 and TRBJ2-5, reads EAGVVQSPRYKIIEKKQPVAFWCNPISGHNTLYWYLQNLGQGPELLIRYENEEAVDDSQLPKDRFSAERLKGVDSTLKIQPAELGDSAVYLCASSQPPRETQYFGPGTRLLVL.

This chain connects TRBV5-1 to TRBJ2-6, with D possibly TRBD1 on 6 matching bases. Trimming cost V 3 bases and J 4 bases, with 11 bases left between them. The CDR3 extends over 15 amino acids. Germline V lookup: CDR1 SGHRS, CDR2 YFSETQ. DNA for the CDR3: TGCGCCAGCAGCTCAGGGGCCGGGGGGGCCAACGTCCTGACTTTC. Translation gives CASSSGAGGANVLTF.

The chain links TRBV5-1 to TRBJ2-2; unclear D gene. The V end was cut by 1 base, the J end by 7 bases, with 14 bases between. From germline, CDR1 is SGHRS and CDR2 YFSETQ. CDR3 size: 15 residues. DNA of the CDR3: TGCGCCAGCAGCTTGTCCGCCACCCAGAACGGGGAGCTGTTTTTT. Amino acid sequence: CASSLSATQNGELFF.

The chain joins TRBV9 to TRBJ2-7; D is possibly TRBD2 (5 bases). CDR1 is SGDLS, CDR2 YYNGEE, per germline. With 7 bases removed from V and 4 bases from J, the gap between germline ends came to 12 bases. This CDR3 has 12 residues. The CDR3 DNA follows: TGTGCCAGCTCAGGAGGTGGTTACGAGCAGTACTTC. Its protein product is CASSGGGYEQYF.

V and J are TRBV6-6 and TRBJ2-3; the D is unclear. Trimming left V 6 bases short and J 5 bases short, with 9 bases between. This CDR3 region has 12 residues. Germline V lookup: CDR1 MNHNY, CDR2 SVGAGI (reference sequence). CDR3 sequence (DNA): TGTGCCAGCAGACGCGCTGGAGATACGCAGTATTTT. This codes for CASRRAGDTQYF.

This chain joins TRBV7-9 and TRBJ1-3, with 9 bases matching TRBD1. This CDR3 comprises 19 residues. CDR1 is SEHNR and CDR2 is FQNEAQ in the germline V gene (reference sequence). V dropped 0 bases and J dropped 0; count of bases not matched to a gene: 9. The CDR3 spells CASSLAWGWGQGSGNTIYF. The CDR3 coding sequence is TGTGCCAGCAGCTTAGCCTGGGGTTGGGGACAGGGCTCTGGAAACACCATATATTTT.

V usage is TRBV7-9 and J usage is TRBJ1-2; 7 bases are shared with TRBD1. Germline V lookup: CDR1 SEHNR, CDR2 FQNEAQ (reference sequence). The CDR3 sequence is 14 residues long. V gave up 4 bases and J gave up 5 bases; unmatched junction bases: 7. CDR3 protein: CASSSQNRGYGYTF. CDR3 coding DNA: TGTGCCAGCAGCTCGCAAAACAGGGGATATGGCTACACCTTC.

The V call is TRBV2, the J call TRBJ1-3; 9 nucleotides line up with TRBD1. In germline, CDR1 is SNHLY, CDR2 FYNNEI. This CDR3 has 17 residues. Unmatched junction bases numbered 7, after V lost 3 bases and J lost 1 base. CDR3 in amino acids: CASSEGQGWRSGNTIYF. The CDR3 coding sequence is TGTGCCAGCAGTGAGGGACAGGGCTGGAGATCTGGAAACACCATATATTTT.

V usage is TRBV21-1 and J usage is TRBJ2-7; the table's D gene call, TRBD2, was not cross checked with the DNA. TRBV21-1 is an annotated pseudogene. The CDR3 spans 20 residues. CDR3 sequence reads: CASSKAGFVGSGRSSYEQYF. CDR3 nucleotide sequence: TGTGCCAGCAGCAAAGCTGGCTTTGTCGGTAGCGGGAGGAGCTCCTACGAGCAGTACTTC.

This rearrangement joins TRBV11-3 to TRBJ2-3; D call uncertain. The length of the CDR3 is 13 residues. V lost 3 bases and J 3 bases, leaving 7 bases between the germline ends. In germline, CDR1 is SGHNT, CDR2 YENEEA. CDR3 loop: CASSFAVTDTQYF. In nucleotides, the CDR3 is TGTGCCAGCAGCTTTGCAGTAACAGATACGCAGTATTTT.

V gene TRBV4-3 combines with J gene TRBJ2-3, with 8 bases aligning to TRBD2. Germline loops: CDR1 LGHNA, CDR2 YSLEER. The length of the CDR3 is 14 residues. Unmatched junction bases numbered 2, after V lost 1 base and J lost 5 bases. The CDR3 sequence: CASSQGAGGDTQYF. The CDR3, as DNA: TGCGCCAGCAGCCAAGGTGCGGGAGGAGATACGCAGTATTTT.

The chain couples TRBV5-6 to TRBJ2-7; 7 bases map to TRBD2. Unmatched junction bases numbered 18, after V lost 0 bases and J lost 3 bases. The CDR3 length is 19 residues. The V gene's germline CDR1 is SGHDT and CDR2 YYEEEE. This CDR3 is CASSLANVLGREYYYEQYF. In nucleotides, the CDR3 is TGTGCCAGCAGCTTGGCCAACGTTCTGGGGCGGGAGTATTACTACGAGCAGTACTTC.

Remarks on this clone: The germline gene is not matched at one end of the junction; a read error may be the cause. The chain employs TRBV6-1 and TRBJ2-7, with TRBD2 matching 12 bases. CDR3 length: 12 residues. The germline V gene encodes CDR1 MNHNS and CDR2 SASEGT. CDR3 bases: TGTGCCAGCAGTGAAGAAACTAGCGGGAGGAGGTTC. Protein sequence: CASSEETSGRRF.

V gene TRBV2 combines with J gene TRBJ2-7; maybe TRBD1 (6 bases). V was pared by 8 bases and J by 3 bases, with 14 bases between. CDR1 and CDR2 (germline): SNHLY, FYNNEI. The CDR3 is 13 residues long. Here the CDR3 DNA reads TGTGCCAGCTTTACCGGGACATACTACGAGCAGTACTTC. Its translation is CASFTGTYYEQYF.

The V gene is TRBV30, the J gene TRBJ1-2, with 7 bases fitting TRBD1. This CDR3 has 15 amino acids. The ends lost 3 bases at V and 4 bases at J; junction bases unmatched: 11. CDR1 and CDR2 from the germline V gene are GTSNPN and SVGIG (reference sequence). CDR3 bases: TGTGCCTGGAGCTCACCCCGACAGGGTTCCTATGGCTACACCTTC. Its translation: CAWSSPRQGSYGYTF.

The chain couples TRBV2 to TRBJ2-7; 9 bases match TRBD2. V lost 3 bases, J lost 5 bases, and 26 bases stayed unmatched. Germline loops: CDR1 SNHLY, CDR2 FYNNEI. The CDR3 consists of 21 residues. CDR3 nucleotide sequence: TGTGCCAGCAGTGATTTAAGTTGGCAGATCGTACATAGCGGGAGAACCCACGAGCAGTACTTC. Protein sequence: CASSDLSWQIVHSGRTHEQYF. The complete variable domain, with remaining parts taken from reference TRBV2 and TRBJ2-7, reads EPEVTQTPSHQVTQMGQEVILRCVPISNHLYFYWYRQILGQKVEFLVSFYNNEISEKSEIFDDQFSVERPDGSNFTLKIRSTKLEDSAMYFCASSDLSWQIVHSGRTHEQYFGPGTRLTVT.

This chain links TRBV5-1 with TRBJ2-3, with 8 bases identical to TRBD2. CDR1 and CDR2 from the germline V gene are SGHRS and YFSETQ. The CDR3 has 14 residues. V gave up 9 bases and J gave up 0 bases; unmatched junction bases: 6. CDR3 sequence (DNA): TGCGCCACCAGACTAGCGCCTAGCACAGATACGCAGTATTTT. This codes for CATRLAPSTDTQYF.

The DNA of the CDR3 is TGTGCCAGCAGCTTAGGAGCGGGAGGCAGCGAGCAGTACTTC. This sequence encodes CASSLGAGGSEQYF. V usage is TRBV11-2 and J usage is TRBJ2-7, with 9 bases lining up with TRBD2. V lost 1 base and J lost 6; bases outside the gene matches: 4. CDR1 and CDR2 (germline): SGHAT, FQNNGV. This CDR3 is 14 amino acids long. The full variable domain, completed using reference TRBV11-2 and TRBJ2-7, is EAGVAQSPRYKIIEKRQSVAFWCNPISGHATLYWYQQILGQGPKLLIQFQNNGVVDDSQLPKDRFSAERLKGVDSTLKIQPAKLEDSAVYLCASSLGAGGSEQYFGPGTRLTVT.

CDR3 in amino acids: CAISDGVKHYGYTF. The CDR3 nucleotides read TGTGCCATCAGTGATGGTGTCAAGCACTATGGCTACACCTTC. The chain employs TRBV10-3 and TRBJ1-2; D unclear. Trimming stripped 3 bases from V and 3 bases from J, with 11 bases between. The length of the CDR3 is 14 residues. The V gene's germline CDR1 is ENHRY and CDR2 SYGVKD.

The chain carries TRBV5-4 and TRBJ2-2; D remains unclear. Germline V CDR1 and CDR2: SGHNT, YYREEE (reference sequence). Trimming removed 1 base from V and 0 bases from J, with 10 bases in between. The CDR3 runs to 16 residues. The CDR3 DNA reads as TGTGCCAGCAGCTTGTACCGCGGTACGAACACCGGGGAGCTGTTTTTT. It translates to CASSLYRGTNTGELFF.

The chain couples TRBV30 to TRBJ1-1; the D gene is possibly TRBD1 (6 bases). This CDR3 is built from 16 residues. V was clipped by 4 bases and J by 5 bases, with 23 bases between them. Germline-derived CDR1 and CDR2 are GTSNPN and SVGIG (reference sequence). CDR3 sequence reads: CAWTPGGLFFGTEAFF. The CDR3 nucleotides are TGTGCCTGGACCCCCGGGGGGCTTTTTTTCGGGACTGAAGCTTTCTTT.